This record concerns one TCR beta chain sequence. Its antigen remains unidentified. Assay used: immunoSEQ multiplex PCR; TCRdb lists only in-frame clones, some missing. The sample carries around 67,000 clones, roughly four fifths recorded once. This CDR3 region has 16 residues. V lost 2 bases and J 1 base, leaving 10 bases between the germline ends. The germline V gene has CDR1 SGHRS and CDR2 YFSETQ. This sample was taken from a study of OX40 agonist ivuxolimab in advanced cancers. Whole-study results and caveats: Antigen specificity of clonally expanded peripheral T cells was not established.

A history of autoimmune disease or systemic immunosuppression excluded patients. Sampling of blood occurred at baseline, cycle 4 day 1, and cycle 7 day 1. Sequences were derived from CD4+ or CD8+ T cells sorted from blood, sampled in a trial of the OX40 agonist ivuxolimab. The source of this sequence is an adult with an advanced solid tumor such as melanoma, head and neck, liver or kidney cancer. The rearrangement uses TRBV5-1 and TRBJ2-6, with D tentatively TRBD1 (5 bases). DNA for the CDR3: TGCGCCAGCAGCTTCTCAGGGCAGTCTGGGGCCAACGTCCTGACTTTC. This encodes CASSFSGQSGANVLTF.